Below, 32 T cell receptor beta chains from the same sample are listed, as sequenced in a study of blood T cells in healthy people across ages. PCR was performed a second time for about 7 to 12 cycles using a sample-barcoded 5' primer and a J-beta primer mix. Each CDR3 protein is one row after TCRdb ran MiXCR on the 5' RACE reads. The table has over 1,500,000 distinct CDR3 sequences, around half seen once. Sequencing was done on a sample of blood. These receptors were collected from a woman between 40 and 50 years old in good health.

CDR3 loop: CASSTTSGISYEQYF. The CDR3 bases are TGTGCCAGCAGCACTACTAGCGGGATCTCCTACGAGCAGTACTTC. V gene TRBV7-2 combines with J gene TRBJ2-7, with 10 bases fitting TRBD2. The V segment lost 5 bases and the J segment 0 bases; nucleotides outside the gene matches: 4. The V gene's germline CDR1 is SGHTA and CDR2 FQGNSA. The CDR3 contains 15 residues.

This chain connects TRBV11-2 to TRBJ1-6; D might be TRBD1 (5 bases). The CDR3 sequence is 14 residues long. CDR1 is SGHAT and CDR2 is FQNNGV in the germline V gene. The ends were cut back, 3 bases at V and 13 bases at J, with 16 bases in the middle. CDR3 sequence: CASSFGGYRSPLHF. In DNA, the CDR3 is TGTGCCAGCAGCTTCGGGGGATACCGTTCGCCCCTCCACTTT.

This clonotype was seen only once. Written as DNA, the CDR3 is TGTGCCAGCAGCTTAAGGCTAGCGGGGGGGCCAGTCGCAAATGAGCAGTTCTTC. Protein sequence: CASSLRLAGGPVANEQFF. This chain connects TRBV7-8 to TRBJ2-1; TRBD2 aligns across 12 bases. This CDR3 has 18 amino acids. Germline lookup yields CDR1 SGHVS and CDR2 FQNEAQ. The trim removed 2 bases at V and 7 bases at J, leaving 12 bases unmatched.

This clonotype was seen a few times. J is TRBJ2-5 and V is TRBV28, with D perhaps TRBD1 or TRBD2 (5 bases each). Germline CDR1 reads MDHEN; CDR2 reads SYDVKM. The CDR3 runs to 13 residues. Trimming removed 8 bases from V and 1 base from J, with 11 bases in between. The CDR3: CASLGGTQETQYF. For the CDR3, the DNA is TGTGCCAGCCTTGGGGGTACCCAAGAGACCCAGTACTTC.

The chain has TRBV5-5 and TRBJ1-2; a weak D match, TRBD1 (6 bases). Between the trimmed V and J ends, which lost 2 bases and 6 bases, there was a span of 14 bases. The germline gives CDR1 SGHKS, CDR2 YYEKEE (reference sequence). This CDR3 contains 14 residues. In nucleotides, the CDR3 is TGTGCCAGCAGCTTAGTTACAGGGACGGATGGCTACACCTTC. Translation: CASSLVTGTDGYTF.

The rearrangement uses TRBV4-2 and TRBJ2-5; possible D gene TRBD2, 5 bases. With 8 bases removed from V and 2 bases from J, the gap between germline ends came to 18 bases. This CDR3 is 15 amino acids long. Germline CDR1 reads LGHNA; CDR2 reads YNFKEQ. The CDR3 spells CASSQICRDQETQYF. In DNA, the CDR3 is TGTGCCAGCTCCCAGATTTGCCGGGATCAAGAGACCCAGTACTTC.

The chain is built from TRBV11-1 and TRBJ1-2, with 8 bases identical to TRBD1. The V and J ends lost 5 bases and 11 bases, in that order; junction bases with no gene match: 16. Germline assignment: CDR1 SGHAT and CDR2 FQDESV (reference sequence). This CDR3 is 15 amino acids long. CDR3 bases: TGTGCCAGCAGCAAATCGACAGGGGCCCGTATTGGTTACACCTTC. The encoded protein is CASSKSTGARIGYTF.

This clonotype was observed a handful of times. CDR3 sequence (DNA): TGCAGTGCTCGCGACCAGGGGTTCTATGGCTACACCTTC. This encodes CSARDQGFYGYTF. The chain uses TRBV20-1 and TRBJ1-2; D perhaps matches TRBD1 (6 bases). The CDR3 has 13 amino acids. Per germline, CDR1 DFQATT and CDR2 SNEGSKA (reference sequence). V was pared by 5 bases and J by 4 bases, with 14 bases between.

This clonotype was seen more than once but under ten times. The chain links TRBV29-1 to TRBJ1-2; 7 nucleotides line up with TRBD1. With 6 bases clipped from V and 6 bases from J, the junction kept 19 bases outside the gene matches. Germline V gene data show CDR1 as SQVTM and CDR2 as ANQGSEA. The CDR3 has 16 amino acids. The CDR3 sequence: CSVVRTVGTADNGYTF. The CDR3 bases are TGCAGCGTCGTCCGAACCGTAGGGACAGCTGATAATGGCTACACCTTC.

This chain uses TRBV4-2 with TRBJ2-6; D is ambiguous. This CDR3 has 18 residues. Germline V gene sequence: CDR1 LGHNA, CDR2 YNFKEQ. The V end was cut by 1 base, the J end by 0 bases, with 13 bases between. Here the CDR3 DNA reads TGTGCCAGCAGCCAAGTCTCCCCGGGTTCCTCTGGGGCCAACGTCCTGACTTTC. Translated: CASSQVSPGSSGANVLTF.

This clonotype has more than one count but fewer than ten. The chain employs TRBV7-6 and TRBJ1-2, with 11 bases fitting TRBD1. J gave up 7 bases and V 5 bases, and 9 bases lay outside the gene matches. Germline V gene lookup returns CDR1 SGHVS and CDR2 FNYEAQ. This CDR3 has 15 amino acids. In DNA, the CDR3 is TGTGCCAGCAGCCCCGGACAGGGGGCAGTCGGTGGCTACACCTTC. This translates into CASSPGQGAVGGYTF. The full variable domain, with the rest looked up from reference TRBV7-6 and TRBJ1-2, is GAGVSQSPRYKVTKRGQDVALRCDPISGHVSLYWYRQALGQGPEFLTYFNYEAQQDKSGLPNDRFSAERPEGSISTLTIQRTEQRDSAMYRCASSPGQGAVGGYTFGSGTRLTVV.

The chain links TRBV20-1 to TRBJ2-1; either TRBD1 or TRBD2 may supply D (5 bases each). The CDR3 is made up of 13 amino acids. Germline V gives CDR1 DFQATT, CDR2 SNEGSKA (reference sequence). Trimming cost V 3 bases and J 9 bases, with 15 bases left between them. CDR3 bases: TGCAGTGCTAGCGCAGGGCGGGTGGGTGAGCAGTTCTTC. Protein product: CSASAGRVGEQFF.

This clonotype was seen a single time. The chain uses TRBV5-4 and TRBJ2-5; maybe TRBD2 (5 bases). V dropped 4 bases and J dropped 2 bases, with 12 bases sitting between them. Germline loops: CDR1 SGHNT, CDR2 YYREEE (reference sequence). The CDR3 consists of 14 residues. The CDR3: CASSRKDFQETQYF. As DNA, the CDR3 is TGTGCCAGCAGCAGAAAGGACTTTCAAGAGACCCAGTACTTC.

In regard to this clonotype: Germline and junction disagree at one end, which may indicate a read error. The chain combines TRBV24-1 with TRBJ2-5, with D unclear. The CDR3 is 14 amino acids. In germline, CDR1 is KGHDR, CDR2 SFDVKD. This CDR3 is CATSEKDFQETRYF. The CDR3 DNA is TGTGCCACCAGTGAGAAAGACTTCCAAGAGACCCGGTACTTC.

This clonotype has at least ten counts. This chain joins TRBV2 and TRBJ2-6; 7 bases line up with TRBD1. Germline V gene data show CDR1 as SNHLY and CDR2 as FYNNEI. With 9 bases clipped from V and 2 bases from J, the junction kept 1 base outside the gene matches. The CDR3 is 13 amino acids. The CDR3 bases are TGTGCCAGTAGGGGGCCTGGGGCCAACGTCCTGACTTTC. As protein: CASRGPGANVLTF.

The V call is TRBV7-2, the J call TRBJ2-4; D is uncertain. Between the trimmed V and J ends, which lost 5 bases and 13 bases, there was a span of 21 bases. CDR1 is SGHTA, CDR2 FQGNSA, per germline. The CDR3 extends over 14 amino acids. CDR3: CASSVVSGTFEQYF. The DNA for the CDR3 is TGTGCCAGCAGCGTAGTATCCGGAACGTTTGAGCAGTACTTC.

The CDR3 nucleotides read TGCAGTGCTCCGGGGACAGGGGCGTTTTGGGATACGCAGTATTTT. This gives the protein CSAPGTGAFWDTQYF. The rearrangement joins TRBV20-1 to TRBJ2-3; 10 bases match TRBD1. The CDR3 sequence is 15 residues long. The V gene end was trimmed by 5 bases and the J gene end by 6 bases; junction bases not matched to a gene: 11. Germline lookup yields CDR1 DFQATT and CDR2 SNEGSKA (reference sequence).

This clonotype has a single count. The V call is TRBV7-3, the J call TRBJ2-2, with 11 bases matching TRBD1. J was trimmed by 3 bases and V by 4 bases; bases with no gene match: 4. Germline CDR1 SGHTA, CDR2 FQGTGA. There are 16 residues in the CDR3. The CDR3 nucleotides are TGTGCCAGCAGCTGGACAGGGGGCGCGGACACCGGGGAGCTGTTTTTT. As protein: CASSWTGGADTGELFF.

The CDR3 spells CASSKDAGTAENIQYF. The CDR3 DNA is TGTGCCAGCAGCAAAGACGCCGGGACAGCCGAAAACATTCAGTACTTC. The genes are TRBV21-1 and TRBJ2-4; TRBD1 is the table's D call and was not checked against the DNA. TRBV21-1 is deemed a pseudogene. The CDR3 loop spans 16 amino acids.

This clonotype has only a few counts. V is TRBV7-2 and J is TRBJ2-1; the match to TRBD2 covers 7 bases. The germline V gene has CDR1 SGHTA and CDR2 FQGNSA. J lost 6 bases, V lost 0 bases, and 8 bases had no gene match. CDR3 length: 16 amino acids. The chain's CDR3 is CASSLASIRTSNEQFF. The DNA for the CDR3 is TGTGCCAGCAGCTTAGCGAGCATAAGGACTAGCAATGAGCAGTTCTTC.

This rearrangement joins TRBV5-1 to TRBJ2-7; D may be TRBD1 or TRBD2 (5 bases each). The DNA end is more similar to TRBJ2-5, so the J call may be wrong. This CDR3 is built from 15 residues. Germline CDR1 SGHRS, CDR2 YFSETQ. The CDR3 sequence is CASSLPSGTEETQYF. DNA for the CDR3: TGCGCCAGCAGCTTGCCGTCCGGGACGGAAGAGACCCAGTACTTC.

The V and J genes are TRBV28 and TRBJ2-5, with D maybe TRBD1 (5 bases). Germline CDR1 and CDR2: MDHEN and SYDVKM. CDR3 length: 15 amino acids. V lost 5 bases and J lost 4, with 17 bases in between. CDR3 protein: CASSTLRQGRETQYF. As DNA, the CDR3 is TGTGCCAGCAGTACCTTGCGGCAGGGTCGAGAGACCCAGTACTTC.

J is TRBJ1-6 and V is TRBV20-1, with no clear D. Germline lookup yields CDR1 DFQATT and CDR2 SNEGSKA (reference sequence). V lost 0 bases and J lost 9, with 9 bases in between. This CDR3 has 13 residues. CDR3 protein: CSAREGPSSPLHF. CDR3 coding DNA: TGCAGTGCTAGAGAGGGTCCCAGTTCACCCCTCCACTTT.

The rearrangement joins TRBV10-3 to TRBJ2-7, with D unclear. Germline V CDR1 and CDR2: ENHRY, SYGVKD. V lost 6 bases and J lost 1, with 7 bases in between. The CDR3 length is 12 residues. The CDR3 reads CAISPGSYEQYF. DNA of the CDR3: TGTGCCATCAGCCCCGGGTCCTACGAGCAGTACTTC.

V and J are TRBV6-5 and TRBJ1-2, with D perhaps matching TRBD1 (6 bases). The germline V and J ends were trimmed by 4 bases and 4 bases, with 16 bases remaining between them. Germline V gene sequence: CDR1 MNHEY, CDR2 SVGAGI. This CDR3 contains 15 residues. CDR3 DNA: TGTGCCAGCAGTTTCGGGGGCGCCGGGAGCTATGGCTACACCTTC. Translated, it gives CASSFGGAGSYGYTF.

This chain connects TRBV4-3 to TRBJ2-3; maybe TRBD1 (6 bases). CDR3 length: 18 residues. Trimming pared 4 bases from V and 0 bases from J, leaving 20 bases between. Per the germline V gene, CDR1 is LGHNA and CDR2 is YSLEER. The CDR3 protein is CASSLLPSTGHSTDTQYF. The CDR3, as DNA: TGCGCCAGCAGCCTCCTCCCCTCAACGGGACATAGCACAGATACGCAGTATTTT.

The chain joins TRBV15 to TRBJ1-2, with unresolved D. V lost 0 bases to trimming and J lost 4 bases, with 15 bases between them. CDR3 length equals 16 residues. The V gene's germline CDR1 is LNHNV and CDR2 YYDKDF (reference sequence). The CDR3 region is CATSRDLPLVTYGYTF. The CDR3 coding sequence is TGTGCCACCAGCAGAGATCTCCCTTTAGTCACCTATGGCTACACCTTC.

This clonotype was found many times. The chain couples TRBV5-6 to TRBJ2-5, with unresolved D. V was cut by 0 bases and J by 2 bases, with 14 bases left in between. CDR3 length: 16 residues. CDR1 SGHDT and CDR2 YYEEEE come from the germline V gene. CDR3 sequence reads: CASSLAPASIQETQYF. DNA of the CDR3: TGTGCCAGCAGCTTGGCGCCGGCCAGCATACAAGAGACCCAGTACTTC.

Points on this clonotype: A much more abundant neighbour one base away suggests this may be a read error. This sequence joins TRBV20-1 and TRBJ2-5; 7 bases agree with TRBD1. CDR3 size: 12 residues. Germline loops: CDR1 DFQATT, CDR2 SNEGSKA (reference sequence). J was trimmed by 13 bases and V by 2 bases; bases with no gene match: 10. The CDR3 sequence is CSARTGAYELYF. CDR3 sequence (DNA): TGCAGTGCTAGAACAGGGGCCTACGAGCTGTACTTC.

This chain links TRBV20-1 with TRBJ2-1; 8 bases match TRBD2. V lost 5 bases to trimming and J lost 0 bases; unmatched junction nucleotides: 12. The CDR3 is 17 amino acids. Germline V gene lookup returns CDR1 DFQATT and CDR2 SNEGSKA (reference sequence). The CDR3 reads CSAGGKRLAGSYNEQFF. The DNA for the CDR3 is TGCAGTGCTGGAGGCAAAAGGCTAGCGGGCTCCTACAATGAGCAGTTCTTC.

V is TRBV12-3 or TRBV12-4 and J is TRBJ2-1; the match to TRBD1 covers 8 bases. The CDR3 is made up of 13 amino acids. Trimming cost V 5 bases and J 7 bases; bases outside gene matches: 4. CDR3 residues: CASSRTGPNEQFF. In DNA, the CDR3 is TGTGCCAGCAGTCGGACAGGGCCAAATGAGCAGTTCTTC.

This chain joins TRBV15 and TRBJ2-7; D may be TRBD2 (5 bases). The V gene's germline CDR1 is LNHNV and CDR2 YYDKDF (reference sequence). Trimming pared 3 bases from V and 3 bases from J, leaving 15 bases between. CDR3 size: 15 residues. DNA for the CDR3: TGTGCCACCAGCAGGAGTTGGAGCGGCGACTACGAGCAGTACTTC. Amino acids: CATSRSWSGDYEQYF. Combining the CDR3 with reference TRBV15 and TRBJ2-7 gives the whole variable domain DAMVIQNPRYQVTQFGKPVTLSCSQTLNHNVMYWYQQKSSQAPKLLFHYYDKDFNNEADTPDNFQSRRPNTSFCFLDIRSPGLGDTAMYLCATSRSWSGDYEQYFGPGTRLTVT.